What follows are 29 T cell receptor beta chains derived from one specimen sequenced in a study of neurological immune-mediated disorders. Time point here: longitudinal time-point 1 (baseline). From the 5' RACE reads, TCRdb called clonotypes with MiXCR, one entry per CDR3 protein. The table includes some 54,000 distinct CDR3 sequences, roughly a tenth detected once. Sequencing was performed on PBMCs. These receptors were obtained from a male donor with HTLV-1-associated myelopathy (HAM/TSP).

This clonotype was recorded at least ten times. The chain has TRBV9 and TRBJ2-1, with 11 bases matching TRBD2. The germline V gene encodes CDR1 SGDLS and CDR2 YYNGEE. The junction had 11 bases not matched to a gene; V was cut back by 3 bases and J by 9 bases. The CDR3 is made up of 16 amino acids. Written as DNA, the CDR3 is TGTGCCAGCAGCGGAAAGCTAGCGGGGGGTTATGGTGAGCAGTTCTTC. It is translated as CASSGKLAGGYGEQFF.

This clonotype was observed a few times. The rearrangement uses TRBV6-1 and TRBJ1-3; 7 bases agree with TRBD1. With V trimmed by 8 bases and J by 4 bases, 2 bases remained unmatched. CDR3 length: 12 residues. Germline V CDR1 and CDR2: MNHNS, SASEGT. CDR3: CASQGGGNTIYF. The CDR3, as DNA: TGTGCCAGCCAGGGGGGAGGAAACACCATATATTTT.

There are many counts of this clonotype. The chain joins TRBV29-1 to TRBJ1-3, with D perhaps matching TRBD1 (6 bases). V shed 4 bases and J shed 4 bases, with 11 bases lying between them. Germline CDR1 and CDR2: SQVTM and ANQGSEA. The CDR3 length is 13 residues. CDR3 coding DNA: TGCAGCGTTGCTATCGACAGGGGAAACACCATATATTTT. Protein: CSVAIDRGNTIYF.

This clonotype occurred many times. The V and J genes are TRBV5-1 and TRBJ2-2, with 9 bases lining up with TRBD2. Trimming cost V 3 bases and J 0 bases; bases outside gene matches: 0. The CDR3 runs to 15 residues. CDR1 and CDR2 from the germline V gene are SGHRS and YFSETQ. The CDR3 protein is CASSSSGANTGELFF. CDR3 coding DNA: TGCGCCAGCAGCTCTAGCGGGGCGAACACCGGGGAGCTGTTTTTT.

This chain links TRBV7-9 with TRBJ1-1, with no clear D. V was cut by 5 bases and J by 9 bases, with 19 bases left in between. This CDR3 region has 14 residues. Germline CDR1 SEHNR, CDR2 FQNEAQ (reference sequence). The CDR3 bases are TGTGCCAGCAGCGGGGAGGGAATGACGGGTAAAGCTTTCTTT. Its protein is CASSGEGMTGKAFF.

This clonotype was seen only once. A much larger clone is a single base away; this may be a read error. The genes are TRBV7-2 and TRBJ2-7, with no clear D. CDR3 length equals 12 residues. Trimming cost V 1 base and J 3 bases, with 4 bases left between them. Germline lookup yields CDR1 SGHTA and CDR2 FQGNSA. The CDR3 loop is CASSLVLYEQYV. The CDR3 nucleotides are TGTGCCAGCAGCTTAGTTCTCTACGAGCAGTACGTC.

This clonotype was observed at least ten times. The chain is built from TRBV4-2 and TRBJ2-3, with D possibly being TRBD1 (5 bases). The V gene lost 0 bases and the J gene lost 4 bases, with 11 bases spanning the gap. Germline CDR1 and CDR2: LGHNA and YNFKEQ. The CDR3 covers 15 residues. The CDR3: CASSQEAQGPDTQYF. The CDR3 nucleotides are TGTGCCAGCAGCCAAGAGGCGCAGGGCCCAGATACGCAGTATTTT.

This clonotype was observed many times. The J gene is TRBJ1-6, the V gene TRBV5-1; 9 bases are shared with TRBD1. Per germline, CDR1 SGHRS and CDR2 YFSETQ. CDR3 size: 16 residues. With V trimmed by 3 bases and J by 9 bases, 10 bases remained unmatched. The CDR3 bases are TGCGCCAGCAGCTCGGGGACAGGGCCGTTGGTTTCACCCCTCCACTTT. Translation gives CASSSGTGPLVSPLHF.

Comment on this clonotype: Just one base apart from a much larger clone, this may be a read error. The chain employs TRBV10-3 and TRBJ1-1, with D uncertain. The length of the CDR3 is 14 residues. CDR1 ENHRY and CDR2 SYGVKD come from the germline V gene. This chain's CDR3 is CAISVRQENTVAFF. The CDR3 nucleotides are TGTGCCATCAGTGTACGGCAGGAGAACACTGTAGCTTTCTTT.

This rearrangement joins TRBV10-3 to TRBJ1-2; no clear D. CDR3 length: 12 amino acids. The germline V and J ends were trimmed by 10 bases and 11 bases, with 20 bases remaining between them. CDR1 and CDR2 (germline): ENHRY, SYGVKD. Here the CDR3 DNA reads TGTGCCAACTCGGACGGGAACTATGTTTACACCTTC. Protein product: CANSDGNYVYTF.

This clonotype was seen repeatedly, ten times or more. The genes are TRBV5-1 and TRBJ1-1, with 8 bases aligning to TRBD1. Looked up from germline, CDR1 is SGHRS and CDR2 is YFSETQ. The CDR3 covers 14 residues. V lost 1 base, J lost 10 bases, and 9 bases stayed unmatched. The CDR3 DNA reads as TGCGCCAGCAGCTTGCGGACAGGGCCAAGATTAGCTTTCTTT. This codes for CASSLRTGPRLAFF.

This clonotype came up many times. The rearrangement uses TRBV28 and TRBJ2-7; possibly TRBD1 for D (6 bases). The V and J ends lost 4 bases and 2 bases respectively, with 15 bases between them. The germline gives CDR1 MDHEN, CDR2 SYDVKM. The CDR3 covers 15 residues. CDR3 protein: CASSSRQDIPYEQYF. DNA for the CDR3: TGTGCCAGCAGTTCCCGACAGGACATACCCTACGAGCAGTACTTC.

This clonotype was seen ten or more times. V and J are TRBV5-1 and TRBJ2-2; TRBD2 matches 10 bases. This CDR3 comprises 18 residues. The J segment lost 1 base and the V segment lost 4 bases, leaving 10 bases of the junction unmatched. The germline gives CDR1 SGHRS, CDR2 YFSETQ. The CDR3 DNA reads as TGCGCCAGCAGCCGGGTCGAACTAGCGGGGATGAACACCGGGGAGCTGTTTTTT. This encodes CASSRVELAGMNTGELFF. The whole variable domain, filled in from reference TRBV5-1 and TRBJ2-2, reads KAGVTQTPRYLIKTRGQQVTLSCSPISGHRSVSWYQQTPGQGLQFLFEYFSETQRNKGNFPGRFSGRQFSNSRSEMNVSTLELGDSALYLCASSRVELAGMNTGELFFGEGSRLTVL.

This clonotype was seen repeatedly, ten times or more. The genes are TRBV5-1 and TRBJ2-3; no reliable D call. This CDR3 comprises 13 residues. Deletions cut 4 bases from V and 0 bases from J, with 6 bases between. The germline V gene has CDR1 SGHRS and CDR2 YFSETQ. CDR3 sequence: CASSAGSTDTQYF. CDR3 sequence (DNA): TGCGCCAGCAGCGCCGGTAGCACAGATACGCAGTATTTT.

This clonotype was recorded many times. A much larger clonotype is one base distant, so this may be a read error. This chain connects TRBV12-3 or TRBV12-4 to TRBJ2-1, with no clear D. The CDR3 has 13 residues. For the CDR3, the DNA is TGTGTCAGCAGCCGCGACGGATACAATGAGCAGTTCTTC. It codes for CVSSRDGYNEQFF.

This clonotype was seen at least ten times. V gene TRBV10-3 combines with J gene TRBJ2-2; TRBD1 is a possible D gene (5 bases). In germline, CDR1 is ENHRY, CDR2 SYGVKD. The CDR3 has 14 amino acids. Trimming removed 11 bases from V and 3 bases from J, with 16 bases in between. The CDR3 coding sequence is TGTGCCTCCAGGCAGGGTGTGGACACCGGGGAGCTGTTTTTT. Amino acid sequence: CASRQGVDTGELFF.

This clonotype was counted at least ten times. V is TRBV5-6 and J is TRBJ1-2; perhaps TRBD1 as D (5 bases). V was pared by 1 base and J by 4 bases, with 14 bases between. The CDR3 sequence is 15 residues long. Looked up from germline, CDR1 is SGHDT and CDR2 is YYEEEE. The CDR3 sequence: CASSLLPGPSYGYTF. The CDR3 DNA reads as TGTGCCAGCAGCTTGCTACCGGGACCGAGCTATGGCTACACCTTC. The whole variable domain, remainder taken from reference TRBV5-6 and TRBJ1-2, is DAGVTQSPTHLIKTRGQQVTLRCSPKSGHDTVSWYQQALGQGPQFIFQYYEEEERQRGNFPDRFSGHQFPNYSSELNVNALLLGDSALYLCASSLLPGPSYGYTFGSGTRLTVV.

In its sample, this clonotype was seen many times. The chain links TRBV6-1 to TRBJ1-5; 7 bases match TRBD1. CDR1 and CDR2 from the germline V gene are MNHNS and SASEGT. V lost 7 bases and J lost 6; bases outside the gene matches: 6. There are 13 residues in the CDR3. CDR3 amino acids: CASKNRGGQPQHF. CDR3 coding DNA: TGTGCCAGCAAAAACAGGGGAGGTCAGCCCCAGCATTTT.

This clonotype occurred many times. The V and J genes are TRBV5-1 and TRBJ2-7, with D perhaps TRBD2 (6 bases). CDR3 length equals 15 residues. V lost 4 bases to trimming and J lost 6 bases, with 20 bases between them. CDR1 is SGHRS, CDR2 YFSETQ, per germline. CDR3 nucleotides: TGCGCCAGCAGCCCGGAGGCGGGGACGGTAGGCGAGCAGTACTTC. The encoded protein is CASSPEAGTVGEQYF.

This clonotype was found many times. This chain links TRBV7-2 with TRBJ1-1, with D possibly being TRBD1 (5 bases). The CDR3 is 16 amino acids. Between the trimmed V and J ends, which lost 5 bases and 4 bases, there was a span of 20 bases. The V gene's germline CDR1 is SGHTA and CDR2 FQGNSA. Written as DNA, the CDR3 is TGTGCCAGCAGCCTACGGGACCCCGGGACGAGCACTGAAGCTTTCTTT. Translating it yields CASSLRDPGTSTEAFF.

This clonotype was seen at least ten times. V usage is TRBV7-9 and J usage is TRBJ1-4; D remains ambiguous. This CDR3 is built from 16 residues. Between the trimmed V and J ends, which lost 1 base and 5 bases, there was a span of 14 bases. In germline, CDR1 is SEHNR, CDR2 FQNEAQ (reference sequence). The CDR3 is CASSLVSGTSNEKLFF. The CDR3, as DNA: TGTGCCAGCAGCTTAGTCTCCGGCACCTCAAATGAAAAACTGTTTTTT.

This clonotype was picked up many times. This chain uses TRBV7-9 with TRBJ2-1, with 7 bases matching TRBD2. Germline loops: CDR1 SEHNR, CDR2 FQNEAQ (reference sequence). V was pared by 2 bases and J by 6 bases, with 1 base of the junction left unmatched. The CDR3 covers 13 residues. CDR3 residues: CASSLIAGNEQFF. DNA for the CDR3: TGTGCCAGCAGCTTAATAGCGGGCAATGAGCAGTTCTTC.

This clonotype occurred many times. This chain uses TRBV28 with TRBJ1-5; maybe TRBD1 (6 bases). CDR3 length: 15 amino acids. Between the trimmed V and J ends, which lost 3 bases and 7 bases, there was a span of 16 bases. Germline loops: CDR1 MDHEN, CDR2 SYDVKM. CDR3 in amino acids: CASSFGGLTRQPQHF. Here the CDR3 DNA reads TGTGCCAGCAGTTTTGGGGGGCTTACCCGGCAGCCCCAGCATTTT.

This clonotype has at least ten counts. The chain couples TRBV6-2 or TRBV6-3 to TRBJ1-3; D remains unclear. The CDR3 has 12 amino acids. Deletions cut 7 bases from V and 0 bases from J, with 4 bases between. The germline CDR1 and CDR2 sequences are MNHEY and SVGEGT. The CDR3 DNA reads TGTGCCAGCACAGCCTCTGGAAACACCATATATTTT. Its translation: CASTASGNTIYF.

The table lists this clonotype with many counts. The rearrangement joins TRBV12-3 or TRBV12-4 to TRBJ1-1; D unresolved. This CDR3 has 13 amino acids. The ends were cut back, 7 bases at V and 0 bases at J, with 9 bases in the middle. CDR3 bases: TGTGCCAGCACTGTGGACTTGAACACTGAAGCTTTCTTT. It codes for CASTVDLNTEAFF.

This clonotype showed up many times. The rearrangement uses TRBV7-8 and TRBJ2-3, with 12 bases that match TRBD2. This CDR3 is 16 amino acids long. V gave up 5 bases and J gave up 6 bases; unmatched junction bases: 9. Germline V gene data show CDR1 as SGHVS and CDR2 as FQNEAQ. This CDR3 is CASSPLAGGLVDTQYF. The DNA of the CDR3 is TGTGCCAGCAGCCCCCTAGCGGGGGGGTTGGTGGATACGCAGTATTTT.

This clonotype was seen many times. This sequence joins TRBV20-1 and TRBJ1-1; D uncertain. V shed 2 bases and J shed 3 bases, with 10 bases lying between them. This CDR3 spans 13 amino acids. Germline CDR1 DFQATT, CDR2 SNEGSKA (reference sequence). CDR3 sequence: CSARKDTYTEAFF. Here the CDR3 DNA reads TGCAGTGCTAGAAAAGACACGTACACTGAAGCTTTCTTT.

This clonotype occurred many times. The gene calls are TRBV18 and TRBJ1-6; D gene uncertain. This CDR3 is built from 14 residues. Germline V gene sequence: CDR1 KGHSH, CDR2 LQKENI. With 0 bases removed from V and 2 bases from J, the gap between germline ends came to 2 bases. The CDR3 here is CASSPPAYNSPLHF. DNA of the CDR3: TGTGCCAGCTCACCACCGGCCTATAATTCACCCCTCCACTTT. Together with reference TRBV18 and TRBJ1-6, the CDR3 gives the full variable domain: NAGVMQNPRHLVRRRGQEARLRCSPMKGHSHVYWYRQLPEEGLKFMVYLQKENIIDESGMPKERFSAEFPKEGPSILRIQQVVRGDSAAYFCASSPPAYNSPLHFGNGTRLTVT.

This clonotype occurred many times. The chain uses TRBV7-9 and TRBJ1-4, with D hard to call. Trimming took 3 bases from V and 0 from J, leaving 5 bases between them. In germline, CDR1 is SEHNR, CDR2 FQNEAQ (reference sequence). The CDR3 length is 14 residues. The CDR3 DNA reads TGTGCCAGCAGCTTCAGCGCAACTAATGAAAAACTGTTTTTT. This translates into CASSFSATNEKLFF.